This TCR beta chain was sequenced in a study of shared clonotypes between healthy human individuals. The germline V gene encodes CDR1 SGHNT and CDR2 YYREEE (reference sequence). Unmatched junction bases numbered 5, after V lost 4 bases and J lost 0 bases. CDR3 size: 17 residues. Authors' data handling: Without quality scores, immunoSEQ junctional reads could not be filtered like full-length reads. Profiling relied on immunoSEQ multiplex PCR, and the TCRdb table lists in-frame clones only, not all of them. Clone size and the V and J calls come from that table; the DNA yielded D and trimming. The sample includes some 2,000,000 clones, more than 90% seen only once; the top ten take over 0.1%.

What was sequenced was naive CD4+ T cells sorted from blood. Regarding subset: CD45RA+ positively selected. The chain uses TRBV5-4 and TRBJ1-6; TRBD1 matches at 9 bases. The source of this sequence is a young man in good health. The CDR3 region has the DNA TGTGCCAGCAGCCACGGGACAGGGAGCTCCTATAATTCACCCCTCCACTTT. Translating gives CASSHGTGSSYNSPLHF.